This is a list of T cell receptor beta chains from one sample in a study of metastatic and nonmetastatic thyroid tumors. TCRdb reprocessed the PCR reads using MiXCR. The sample consists of 25,000 to 30,000 clones, 15% of them appearing once. The sequencing input was blood. The receptor set was obtained from a male donor with papillary thyroid cancer or a benign thyroid nodule (not recorded which). Some clones in this sample may be carry-over from other donors' samples. The CDR3 runs from the conserved cysteine through the conserved F or W.

j_call v_call cdr3_aa
TRBJ2-2 TRBV11-2 CASSSASNTGELFF
TRBJ2-2 TRBV6-1 CASSRVVYTGELFF
TRBJ2-7 TRBV15 CATSGWTSGPTYGQYF
TRBJ2-7 TRBV7-8 CASSATQEGQGEQYF
TRBJ2-7 TRBV28 CASQRPGGSYEQYF
TRBJ2-3 TRBV11-2 CASSWGLGTTDTQYF
TRBJ2-2 TRBV28 CASSSNDRASGELFF
TRBJ1-1 TRBV20-1 CSAPLPTGSNTEAFF
TRBJ1-6 TRBV28 CASSLIRAGENSPLHF
TRBJ2-7 TRBV6-5 CASSYSREALGQYF
TRBJ1-2 TRBV20-1 CSARDVRTAGDYTF
TRBJ2-1 TRBV20-1 CSARTSYNEQFF
TRBJ1-1 TRBV7-8 CASNYRGMMNTEAFF
TRBJ2-5 TRBV7-9 CASSFDLSQETQYF
TRBJ1-5 TRBV6-2/TRBV6-3 CASSYLRGSQPQHF
TRBJ2-6 TRBV6-5 CASSYGRGSGANVLTF
TRBJ1-1 TRBV7-3 CASTPGRGFNVAFF
TRBJ2-2 TRBV5-1 CASSQGAGELFF
TRBJ2-2 TRBV5-6 CASGRRLSPNTGELFF
TRBJ2-7 TRBV20-1 CSAWPGQDYDQYF
TRBJ2-7 TRBV5-1 CASSLMGSSYEQYF
TRBJ2-7 TRBV2 CASLTGTSVYEQYF
TRBJ1-5 TRBV30 CAWSLDRDQPQHF
TRBJ2-7 TRBV5-1 CASSIPGLGHEQYF
TRBJ1-2 TRBV4-1 CASSQVGASYGYTF
TRBJ1-1 TRBV29-1 CSVEKGQMNTEAFF
TRBJ1-6 TRBV19 CASSRKDGGSPLHF
TRBJ2-2 TRBV18 CASSPGFETGELFF
TRBJ2-3 TRBV5-4 CASSLVWRGGPGTDTQYF
TRBJ2-1 TRBV19 CASSIIRETYNEQFF
TRBJ2-1 TRBV7-7 CASCLGQRASEQFF
TRBJ2-2 TRBV12-5 CASGLVLGGRPGELFF
TRBJ2-7 TRBV20-1 CSARSGGDSYEQYF